The 10 T cell receptor beta chains below were found in one sample sequenced in a study of T cell repertoires in aging, cancer and after chemotherapy. TCR beta rearrangements were amplified from peripheral blood genomic DNA. TRB rearrangements spanning V, D and J were amplified using mixed TRB-A/B primers. TCRdb ran MiXCR on the multiplex PCR reads and lists one entry per CDR3 protein. The data contain roughly 2,300 distinct CDR3 sequences, about 33% of them singletons. The sequenced sample consisted of blood. The receptors shown here come from a human donor with a solid tumor.

The rearrangement joins TRBV20-1 to TRBJ2-5, with TRBD2 matching over 9 bases. Germline lookup yields CDR1 DFQATT and CDR2 SNEGSKA (reference sequence). Trimming took 6 bases from V and 2 from J; bases not matched to a gene: 10. The CDR3 is made up of 15 amino acids. The CDR3 sequence: CSATSLAGLQETQYF. The CDR3 bases are TGCAGTGCCACCTCCCTAGCGGGGTTACAAGAGACCCAGTACTTC.

The chain joins TRBV20-1 to TRBJ2-5; D is ambiguous. There are 14 residues in the CDR3. Trimming removed 5 bases at V and 3 bases at J, with 16 bases between. Germline lookup yields CDR1 DFQATT and CDR2 SNEGSKA (reference sequence). The CDR3 sequence is CSALDTTGEETQYF. CDR3 nucleotide sequence: TGCAGTGCTTTAGACACCACTGGCGAAGAGACCCAGTACTTC.

This clonotype is medium-sized. The chain recombines TRBV30 with TRBJ1-4, with 9 bases aligning to TRBD1. CDR1 is GTSNPN and CDR2 is SVGIG in the germline V gene (reference sequence). This CDR3 contains 14 residues. The V gene end was trimmed by 4 bases and the J gene end by 3 bases; junction bases not matched to a gene: 3. CDR3 region: CAWNRDRANEKLFF. In DNA form, the CDR3 reads TGTGCCTGGAACAGGGACAGGGCTAATGAAAAACTGTTTTTT. Looking up the rest from reference TRBV30 and TRBJ1-4 gives the full variable domain: SQTIHQWPATLVQPVGSPLSLECTVEGTSNPNLYWYRQAAGRGLQLLFYSVGIGQISSEVPQNLSASRPQDRQFILSSKKLLLSDSGFYLCAWNRDRANEKLFFGSGTQLSVL.

The chain joins TRBV20-1 to TRBJ2-7; 15 bases agree with TRBD2. The ends lost 5 bases at V and 4 bases at J; junction bases unmatched: 6. The CDR3 has 15 residues. From germline, CDR1 is DFQATT and CDR2 SNEGSKA (reference sequence). The CDR3 sequence is CSAPGLAGGLYEQYF. The DNA for the CDR3 is TGCAGTGCTCCCGGACTAGCGGGGGGGCTATACGAGCAGTACTTC.

The rearrangement joins TRBV4-3 to TRBJ1-1; D uncertain. V lost 0 bases and J lost 3, with 11 bases in between. From germline, CDR1 is LGHNA and CDR2 YSLEER. This CDR3 is 15 amino acids long. CDR3 sequence: CASSQEESGHTEAFF. CDR3 DNA sequence: TGCGCCAGCAGCCAAGAAGAGAGTGGCCACACTGAAGCTTTCTTT.

This clonotype came up once. Compared with germline, one end of the junction differs, possibly owing to a read error. This rearrangement joins TRBV6-6 to TRBJ1-3; D gene uncertain. The CDR3 consists of 19 residues. Germline V gene lookup returns CDR1 MNHNY and CDR2 SVGAGI (reference sequence). The CDR3 protein is CASRHGVWSRLNSENTIYF. The CDR3 DNA reads TGTGCCAGCAGGCATGGGGTCTGGTCACGACTCAACTCTGAAAACACCATATATTTT.

This clonotype was detected only a few times. The J gene is TRBJ2-7, the V gene TRBV19, with D possibly being TRBD1 (6 bases). The V end was cut by 3 bases, the J end by 5 bases, with 11 bases between. This CDR3 region has 13 residues. The germline V gene has CDR1 LNHDA and CDR2 SQIVND (reference sequence). CDR3 sequence reads: CASSIDRINEQYF. The CDR3 nucleotides read TGTGCCAGTAGTATTGACAGGATCAACGAGCAGTACTTC.

By share, this clonotype ranks as large. The V and J genes are TRBV29-1 and TRBJ2-7; D is possibly TRBD2 (5 bases). The germline CDR1 and CDR2 sequences are SQVTM and ANQGSEA. The CDR3 spans 12 residues. V gave up 3 bases and J gave up 2 bases, with 8 bases separating them. The DNA for the CDR3 is TGCAGCGTTGAGGAGGATACCTACGAGCAGTACTTC. This gives the protein CSVEEDTYEQYF.

The rearrangement uses TRBV6-5 and TRBJ1-1; D is unresolved. The CDR3 runs 14 residues. The V end was cut by 4 bases, the J end by 10 bases, with 19 bases between. Germline CDR1 reads MNHEY; CDR2 reads SVGAGI. CDR3 nucleotides: TGTGCCAGCAGTTTAATGAGAGGGATTATGGGAGCTTTCTTT. Its translation is CASSLMRGIMGAFF.

Worth noting for this clonotype: One junction end disagrees with the germline gene, perhaps due to a read error. The chain carries TRBV19 and TRBJ1-1, with 8 bases that match TRBD1. Germline CDR1 and CDR2: LNHDA and SQIVND (reference sequence). This CDR3 region has 14 residues. The CDR3 is CDSSLTGVSAEAFF. The DNA of the CDR3 is TGTGACAGTAGCCTGACAGGGGTAAGTGCTGAAGCTTTCTTT.